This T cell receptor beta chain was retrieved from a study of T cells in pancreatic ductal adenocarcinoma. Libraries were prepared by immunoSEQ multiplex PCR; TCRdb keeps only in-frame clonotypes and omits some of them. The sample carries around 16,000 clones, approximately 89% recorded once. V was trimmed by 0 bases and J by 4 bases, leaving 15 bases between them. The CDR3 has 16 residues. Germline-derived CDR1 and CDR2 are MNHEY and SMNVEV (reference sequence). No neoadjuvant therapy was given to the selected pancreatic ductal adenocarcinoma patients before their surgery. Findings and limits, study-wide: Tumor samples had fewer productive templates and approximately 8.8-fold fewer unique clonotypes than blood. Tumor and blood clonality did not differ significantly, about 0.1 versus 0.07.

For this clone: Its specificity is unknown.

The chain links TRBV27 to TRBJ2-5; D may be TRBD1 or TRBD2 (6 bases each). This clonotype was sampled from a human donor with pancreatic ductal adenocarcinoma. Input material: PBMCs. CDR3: CASSLSIGGAAETQYF. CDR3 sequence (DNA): TGTGCCAGCAGTTTATCGATCGGGGGCGCAGCAGAGACCCAGTACTTC.